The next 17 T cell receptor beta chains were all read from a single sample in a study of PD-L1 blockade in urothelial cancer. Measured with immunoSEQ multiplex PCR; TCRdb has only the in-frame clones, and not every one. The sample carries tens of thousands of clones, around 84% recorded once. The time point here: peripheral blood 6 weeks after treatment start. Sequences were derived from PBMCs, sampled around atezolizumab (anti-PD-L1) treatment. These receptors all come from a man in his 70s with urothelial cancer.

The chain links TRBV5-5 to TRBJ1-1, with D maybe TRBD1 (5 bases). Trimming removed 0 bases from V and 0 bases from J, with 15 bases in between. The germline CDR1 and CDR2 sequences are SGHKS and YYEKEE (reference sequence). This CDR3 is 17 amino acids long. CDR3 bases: TGTGCCAGCAGCTTGGGATCGTCTGGGGCCATGAACACTGAAGCTTTCTTT. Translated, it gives CASSLGSSGAMNTEAFF. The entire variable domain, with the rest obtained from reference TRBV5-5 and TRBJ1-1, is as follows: DAGVTQSPTHLIKTRGQQVTLRCSPISGHKSVSWYQQVLGQGPQFIFQYYEKEERGRGNFPDRFSARQFPNYSSELNVNALLLGDSALYLCASSLGSSGAMNTEAFFGQGTRLTVV.

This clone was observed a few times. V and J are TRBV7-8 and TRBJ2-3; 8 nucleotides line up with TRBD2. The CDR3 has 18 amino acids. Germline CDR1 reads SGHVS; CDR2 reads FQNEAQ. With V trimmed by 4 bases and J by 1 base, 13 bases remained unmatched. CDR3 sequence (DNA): TGTGCCAGCAGCTCAAGCCTAAACGGGGGGGCCGGCACAGATACGCAGTATTTT. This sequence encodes CASSSSLNGGAGTDTQYF. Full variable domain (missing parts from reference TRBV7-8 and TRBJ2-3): GAGVSQSPRYKVAKRGQDVALRCDPISGHVSLFWYQQALGQGPEFLTYFQNEAQLDKSGLPSDRFFAERPEGSVSTLKIQRTQQEDSAVYLCASSSSLNGGAGTDTQYFGPGTRLTVL.

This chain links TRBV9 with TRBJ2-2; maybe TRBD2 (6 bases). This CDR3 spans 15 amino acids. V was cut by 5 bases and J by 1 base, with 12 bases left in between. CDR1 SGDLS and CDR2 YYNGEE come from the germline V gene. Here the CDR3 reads CASRFGTQNTGELFF. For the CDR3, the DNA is TGTGCCAGCAGATTCGGGACTCAGAACACCGGGGAGCTGTTTTTT. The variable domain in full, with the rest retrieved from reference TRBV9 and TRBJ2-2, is DSGVTQTPKHLITATGQRVTLRCSPRSGDLSVYWYQQSLDQGLQFLIQYYNGEERAKGNILERFSAQQFPDLHSELNLSSLELGDSALYFCASRFGTQNTGELFFGEGSRLTVL.

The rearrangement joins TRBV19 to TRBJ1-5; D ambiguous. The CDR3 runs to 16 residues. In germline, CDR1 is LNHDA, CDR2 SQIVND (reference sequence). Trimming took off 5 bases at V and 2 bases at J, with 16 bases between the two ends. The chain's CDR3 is CASSPEPYTGNQPQHF. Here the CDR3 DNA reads TGTGCCAGTAGTCCCGAGCCATATACGGGCAATCAGCCCCAGCATTTT.

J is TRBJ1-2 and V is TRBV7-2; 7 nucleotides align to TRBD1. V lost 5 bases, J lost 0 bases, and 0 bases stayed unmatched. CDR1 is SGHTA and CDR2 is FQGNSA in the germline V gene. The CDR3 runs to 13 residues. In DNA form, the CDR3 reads TGTGCCAGCAGCGGACAGGCTAACTATGGCTACACCTTC. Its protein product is CASSGQANYGYTF.

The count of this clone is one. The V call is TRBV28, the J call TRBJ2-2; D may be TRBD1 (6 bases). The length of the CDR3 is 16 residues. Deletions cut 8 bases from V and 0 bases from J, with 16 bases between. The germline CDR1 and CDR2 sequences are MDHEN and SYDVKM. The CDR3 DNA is TGTGCCAGCCAAGACAGGAACTCAGCGAACACCGGGGAGCTGTTTTTT. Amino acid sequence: CASQDRNSANTGELFF.

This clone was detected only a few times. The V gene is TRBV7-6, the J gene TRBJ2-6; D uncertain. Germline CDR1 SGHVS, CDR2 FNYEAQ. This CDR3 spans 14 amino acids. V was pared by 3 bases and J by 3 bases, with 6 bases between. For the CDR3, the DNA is TGTGCCAGCAGCTTGAACTATGGGGCCAACGTCCTGACTTTC. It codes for CASSLNYGANVLTF.

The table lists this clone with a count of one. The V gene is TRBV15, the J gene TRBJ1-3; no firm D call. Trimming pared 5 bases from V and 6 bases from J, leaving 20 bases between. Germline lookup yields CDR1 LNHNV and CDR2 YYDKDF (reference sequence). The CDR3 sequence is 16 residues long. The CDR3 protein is CATSALRPGKENTIYF. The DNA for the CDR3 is TGTGCCACCAGCGCTTTACGCCCGGGAAAAGAAAACACCATATATTTT. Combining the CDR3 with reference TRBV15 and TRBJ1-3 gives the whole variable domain DAMVIQNPRYQVTQFGKPVTLSCSQTLNHNVMYWYQQKSSQAPKLLFHYYDKDFNNEADTPDNFQSRRPNTSFCFLDIRSPGLGDTAMYLCATSALRPGKENTIYFGEGSWLTVV.

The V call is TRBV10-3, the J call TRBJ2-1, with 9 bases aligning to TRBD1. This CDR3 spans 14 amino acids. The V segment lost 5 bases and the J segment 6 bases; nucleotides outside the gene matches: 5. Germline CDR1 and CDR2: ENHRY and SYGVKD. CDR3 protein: CAISPTGGGNEQFF. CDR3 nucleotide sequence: TGTGCCATCAGTCCGACAGGGGGTGGCAATGAGCAGTTCTTC.

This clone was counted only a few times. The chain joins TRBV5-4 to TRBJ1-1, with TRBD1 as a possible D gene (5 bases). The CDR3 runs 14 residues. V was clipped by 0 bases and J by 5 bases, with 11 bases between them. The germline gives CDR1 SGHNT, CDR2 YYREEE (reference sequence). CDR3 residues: CASSLVQGGTEAFF. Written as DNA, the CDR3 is TGTGCCAGCAGCTTGGTCCAGGGTGGTACTGAAGCTTTCTTT.

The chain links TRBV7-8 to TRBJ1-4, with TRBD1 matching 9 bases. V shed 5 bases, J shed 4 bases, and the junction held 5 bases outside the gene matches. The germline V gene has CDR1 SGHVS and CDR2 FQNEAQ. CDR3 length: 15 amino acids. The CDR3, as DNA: TGTGCCAGCAGCCCGCCGGGACAGGGTAATGAAAAACTGTTTTTT. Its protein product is CASSPPGQGNEKLFF. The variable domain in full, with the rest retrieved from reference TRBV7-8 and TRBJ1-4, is GAGVSQSPRYKVAKRGQDVALRCDPISGHVSLFWYQQALGQGPEFLTYFQNEAQLDKSGLPSDRFFAERPEGSVSTLKIQRTQQEDSAVYLCASSPPGQGNEKLFFGSGTQLSVL.

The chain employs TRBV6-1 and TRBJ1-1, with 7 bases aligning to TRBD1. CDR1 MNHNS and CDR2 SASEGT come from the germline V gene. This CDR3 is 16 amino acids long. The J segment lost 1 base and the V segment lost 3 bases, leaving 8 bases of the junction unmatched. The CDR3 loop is CASSDGRGTANTEAFF. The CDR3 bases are TGTGCCAGCAGTGACGGCCGGGGGACAGCGAACACTGAAGCTTTCTTT.

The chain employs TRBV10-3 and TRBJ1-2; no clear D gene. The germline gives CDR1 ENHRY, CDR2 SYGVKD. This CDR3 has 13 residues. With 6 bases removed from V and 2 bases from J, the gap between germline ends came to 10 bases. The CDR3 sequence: CAISLDINYGYTF. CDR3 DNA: TGTGCCATCAGCCTCGACATAAACTATGGCTACACCTTC.

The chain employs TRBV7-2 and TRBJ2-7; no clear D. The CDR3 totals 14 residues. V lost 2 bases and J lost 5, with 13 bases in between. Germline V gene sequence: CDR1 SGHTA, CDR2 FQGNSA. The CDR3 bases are TGTGCCAGCAGCTTAATAAGTGGCCGGGACGAGCAGTACTTC. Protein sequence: CASSLISGRDEQYF.

The CDR3 coding sequence is TGTGCCAGCAGCCCAGACCCCTCGAGGGACTTAACTAACTATGGCTACACCTTC. Its protein is CASSPDPSRDLTNYGYTF. The J gene is TRBJ1-2, the V gene TRBV7-9; a possible D gene is TRBD1 (5 bases). Germline lookup yields CDR1 SEHNR and CDR2 FQNEAQ (reference sequence). This CDR3 comprises 18 residues. V lost 5 bases and J 0 bases, leaving 22 bases between the germline ends.

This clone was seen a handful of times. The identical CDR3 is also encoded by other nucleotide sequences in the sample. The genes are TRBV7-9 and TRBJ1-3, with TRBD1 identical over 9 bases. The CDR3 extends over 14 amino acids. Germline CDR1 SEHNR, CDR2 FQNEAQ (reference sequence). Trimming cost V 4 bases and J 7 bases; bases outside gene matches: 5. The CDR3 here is CASSSDRGRNTIYF. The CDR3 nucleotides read TGTGCCAGCAGCTCGGACAGGGGACGGAACACCATATATTTT.

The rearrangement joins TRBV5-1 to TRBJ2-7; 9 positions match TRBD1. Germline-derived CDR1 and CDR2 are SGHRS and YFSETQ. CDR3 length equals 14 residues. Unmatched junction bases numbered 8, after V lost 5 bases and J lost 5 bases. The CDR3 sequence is CASRSGTGSHEQYF. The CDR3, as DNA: TGCGCCAGCAGGTCCGGGACAGGGTCTCACGAGCAGTACTTC.